The T cell receptor beta chain under discussion was sequenced for a study of cytomegalovirus exposure and HLA in healthy donors. Study background: Early released data had tens of millions of unique TCRs, all coming from HLA-typed donors. Study results and limitations: A few CMV-associated chains were confirmed in vitro to be specific for CMV antigens.

The CDR3 is 14 residues long. CDR1 is PRHDT and CDR2 is FYEKMQ in the germline V gene (reference sequence). J was trimmed by 6 bases and V by 5 bases; bases with no gene match: 8. To note about this clone: The antigen is undetermined.

The PCR used 60 Vbeta and 13 Jbeta primers. Assay used: immunoSEQ multiplex PCR; TCRdb lists only in-frame clones, some missing. The repertoire holds roughly 130,000 clones, with under 90% as singletons. This chain uses TRBV13 with TRBJ2-7; 9 bases match TRBD1. Sequencing was done on a sample of PBMCs. This receptor was identified in a woman aged 40 to 49 in good health and CMV-seronegative. The CDR3 sequence: CASSQGQGLCEQYF. The CDR3 nucleotides are TGTGCCAGCAGCCAGGGACAGGGCCTCTGCGAGCAGTACTTC.